This T cell receptor (beta chain) was captured in a study of blood T cell repertoires in COVID-19 (dated by TCRdb to about 2020). About the study as a whole: Collaborator samples came from the United States, Italy and Spain and covered acute and convalescent phases of COVID-19. The material from the prospective study consisted of cDNA or gDNA derived from T cells, B-cell-depleted T cells, or PBMCs. Subjects who had been exposed to COVID-19, were actively infected with it, or had recovered from it provided the deeply sampled blood TCRbeta repertoires that made up the dataset. A freely available public database, intended as a resource for researchers studying the immune response to SARS-CoV-2, is where the repertoires were released. Samples came from the ongoing ImmuneRACE study (first 160 participants) plus 1,254 subjects from 6 global collaborators. Nearly every sample came with metadata listing a de-identified subject ID, COVID-19 status, age in years and sex. Where available, HLA class I and class II types were obtained from metadata supplied by the sample provider rather than from assay-based typing.

On the study overall, not on this receptor specifically: How much clinical and demographic metadata was included differed by source and by participant, and the metadata was provided uncurated.

Collaborating institutions collected whole blood in K2EDTA tubes following their own protocols. Collaborator samples were shipped for TCRbeta analysis as frozen whole blood, isolated PBMCs, or DNA extracted from either sample type. V lost 4 bases and J lost 2 bases, and the count of bases not matched to a germline gene is 5. The CDR3 covers 14 residues, taking in both the cysteine and the phenylalanine. The only DNA kept is the CDR3, 42 bases in frame from the first base. The germline V gene (reference sequence) sets CDR1 to GTSNPN and CDR2 to SVGIG. As for this clone: The antigen this receptor binds is unknown. No base-level quality is on record; no much larger clone is a single base apart.

TCRbeta CDR3 regions were amplified from genomic DNA using the immunoSEQ Assay, a bias-controlled multiplex PCR. The authors' pipeline ran thus. The number of nucleated cells in each sample was estimated from the amplification of reference gene primers within the assay. Sequence reads were collapsed and filtered to measure the absolute abundance of every unique TCRbeta CDR3 rearrangement. For each sample, productive Simpson clonality was calculated as the square root of Simpson's diversity index over productive rearrangements. Held by TCRdb, this immuneACCESS table contains in-frame sequences only and omits some clones. Under half of the omission traces to an unresolved V gene where checked; the cause of the rest is unknown. The DNA gave D and trimming, while V, J and clone size come from that table. Here the sample has tens of thousands of clones; about 80% occur a single time. The ten top clones hold approximately 28% of the sample.

The sequenced material came from peripheral blood. This TCR was recovered from a man aged 65-85 years with acute or convalescent COVID-19. The V and J segments used are TRBV30 and TRBJ1-2; 9 nucleotides in the junction match TRBD1. The nucleotide sequence is given as TGTGCCTGGACCCCGGACAGGGGAAACTATGGCTACACCTTC. This encodes CAWTPDRGNYGYTF.